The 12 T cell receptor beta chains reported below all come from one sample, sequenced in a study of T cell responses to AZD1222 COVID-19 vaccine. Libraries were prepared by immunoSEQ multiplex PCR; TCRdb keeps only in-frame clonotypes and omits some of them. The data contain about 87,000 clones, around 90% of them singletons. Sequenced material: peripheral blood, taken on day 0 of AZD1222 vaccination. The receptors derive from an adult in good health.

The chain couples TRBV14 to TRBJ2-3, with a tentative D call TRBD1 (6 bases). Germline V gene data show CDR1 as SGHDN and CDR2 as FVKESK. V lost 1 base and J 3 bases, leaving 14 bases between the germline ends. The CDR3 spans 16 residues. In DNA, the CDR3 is TGTGCCAGCAGCCAAGTTCCAGGGGTGGGTACAGATACGCAGTATTTT. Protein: CASSQVPGVGTDTQYF.

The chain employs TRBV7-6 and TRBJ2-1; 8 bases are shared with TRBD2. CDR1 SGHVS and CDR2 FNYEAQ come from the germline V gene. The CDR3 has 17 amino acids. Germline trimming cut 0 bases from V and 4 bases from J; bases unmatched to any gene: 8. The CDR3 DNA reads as TGTGCCAGCAGCTTAGCGGGCGGGGGGCCCGCTTACAATGAGCAGTTCTTC. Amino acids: CASSLAGGGPAYNEQFF.

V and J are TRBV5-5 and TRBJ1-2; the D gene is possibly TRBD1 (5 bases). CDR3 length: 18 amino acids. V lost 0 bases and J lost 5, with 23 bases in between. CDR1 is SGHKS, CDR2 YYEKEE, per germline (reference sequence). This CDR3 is CASSLGGRVRINWYGYTF. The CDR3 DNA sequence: TGTGCCAGCAGCTTGGGGGGCAGGGTTCGAATTAACTGGTATGGCTACACCTTC.

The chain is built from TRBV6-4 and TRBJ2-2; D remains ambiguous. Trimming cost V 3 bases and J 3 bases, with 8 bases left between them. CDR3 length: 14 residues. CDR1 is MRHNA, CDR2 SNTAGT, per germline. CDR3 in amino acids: CASSDRAHTGELFF. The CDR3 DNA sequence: TGTGCCAGCAGTGATCGGGCCCACACCGGGGAGCTGTTTTTT.

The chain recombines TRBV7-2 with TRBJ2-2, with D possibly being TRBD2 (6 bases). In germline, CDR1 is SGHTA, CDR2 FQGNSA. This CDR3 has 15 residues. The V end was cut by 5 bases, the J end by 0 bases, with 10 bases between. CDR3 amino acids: CASSRGTANTGELFF. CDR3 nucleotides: TGTGCCAGCAGCCGCGGGACCGCGAACACCGGGGAGCTGTTTTTT. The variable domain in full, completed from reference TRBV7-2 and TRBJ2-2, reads GAGVSQSPSNKVTEKGKDVELRCDPISGHTALYWYRQSLGQGLEFLIYFQGNSAPDKSGLPSDRFSAERTGGSVSTLTIQRTQQEDSAVYLCASSRGTANTGELFFGEGSRLTVL.

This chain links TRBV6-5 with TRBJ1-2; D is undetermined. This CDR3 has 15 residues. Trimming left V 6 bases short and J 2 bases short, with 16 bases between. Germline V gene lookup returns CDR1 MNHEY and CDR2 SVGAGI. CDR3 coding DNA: TGTGCCAGCAGCTCTCCCCCTCCGACAAACTATGGCTACACCTTC. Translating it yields CASSSPPPTNYGYTF.

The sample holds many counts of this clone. The CDR3 sequence is CASAQEGQGPYEQYF. The CDR3 nucleotides read TGTGCCAGCGCTCAGGAGGGACAGGGTCCCTACGAGCAGTACTTC. This chain links TRBV6-5 with TRBJ2-7; 9 nucleotides agree with TRBD1. V lost 8 bases and J lost 2; bases outside the gene matches: 10. CDR3 length: 15 amino acids. Per the germline V gene, CDR1 is MNHEY and CDR2 is SVGAGI.

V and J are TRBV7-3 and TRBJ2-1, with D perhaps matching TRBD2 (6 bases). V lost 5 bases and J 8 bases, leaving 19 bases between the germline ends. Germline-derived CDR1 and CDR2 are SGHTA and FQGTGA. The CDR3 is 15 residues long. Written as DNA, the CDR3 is TGTGCCAGCAGCCCGGGTGCGGGAAGGATATATGAGCAGTTCTTC. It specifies CASSPGAGRIYEQFF. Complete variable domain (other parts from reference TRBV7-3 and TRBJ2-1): GAGVSQTPSNKVTEKGKYVELRCDPISGHTALYWYRQSLGQGPEFLIYFQGTGAADDSGLPNDRFFAVRPEGSVSTLKIQRTERGDSAVYLCASSPGAGRIYEQFFGPGTRLTVL.

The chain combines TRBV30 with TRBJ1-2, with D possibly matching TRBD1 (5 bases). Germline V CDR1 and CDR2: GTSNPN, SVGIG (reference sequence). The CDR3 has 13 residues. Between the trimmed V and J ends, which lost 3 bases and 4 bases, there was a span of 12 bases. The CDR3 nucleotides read TGTGCCTGGAGGACGGGGGGAGGCTATGGCTACACCTTC. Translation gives CAWRTGGGYGYTF.

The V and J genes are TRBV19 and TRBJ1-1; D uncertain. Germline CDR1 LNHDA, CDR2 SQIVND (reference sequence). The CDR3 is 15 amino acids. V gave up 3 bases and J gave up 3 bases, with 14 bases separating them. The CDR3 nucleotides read TGTGCCAGTAGTATTGGACCCGGCGGGGACACTGAAGCTTTCTTT. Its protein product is CASSIGPGGDTEAFF.

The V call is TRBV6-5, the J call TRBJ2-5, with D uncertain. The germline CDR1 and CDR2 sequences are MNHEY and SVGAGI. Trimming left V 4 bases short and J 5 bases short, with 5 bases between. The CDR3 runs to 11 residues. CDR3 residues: CASSSGETQYF. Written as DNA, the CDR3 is TGTGCCAGCAGTTCAGGCGAGACCCAGTACTTC.

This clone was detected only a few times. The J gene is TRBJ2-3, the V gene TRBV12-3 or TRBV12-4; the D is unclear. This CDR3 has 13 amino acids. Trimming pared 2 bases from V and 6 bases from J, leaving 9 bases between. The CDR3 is CASSLRGVDTQYF. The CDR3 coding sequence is TGTGCCAGCAGTTTACGTGGCGTGGATACGCAGTATTTT.